In this sample, the clone carrying this T cell receptor (beta chain) turned up a few times. Healthy bone marrow donors made up the donors. Primers included in the PCR were 60 Vbeta and 13 Jbeta primers. The data were produced by immunoSEQ multiplex PCR, yet TCRdb's version contains in-frame clones alone and is incomplete. Of some 120,000 clones in the sample, about 80% were seen once. These data are taken from a study of cytomegalovirus exposure and HLA in healthy donors. On the study more broadly: Findings of an earlier analysis included roughly 120 million unique TCR beta sequences from 200 million or so T cells.

Trimming at V came to 5 bases and at J to 0 bases, leaving 4 bases not matched to a gene. Germline CDR1 reads SNHLY; CDR2 reads FYNNEI. This CDR3 contains 14 residues. Input material: PBMCs. The rearrangement joins TRBV2 to TRBJ2-7; 7 bases map to TRBD2. The TCR originated in a man aged 50 to 60 in good health and CMV-seronegative. The CDR3 loop is CASSPGLRSYEQYF. The CDR3 nucleotides read TGTGCCAGCAGTCCGGGACTACGCTCCTACGAGCAGTACTTC.